The 16 T cell receptor beta chains presented below share a single source sample, sequenced in a study of response to subunit inactivated influenza vaccine. TCRdb re-called the RT-PCR reads through MiXCR, storing one row per CDR3 protein. The data show 630,000 or so distinct CDR3 sequences, 15% to 17% seen once. Specimen: PBMCs from blood, collected 12 days after vaccination. The receptors were sampled from a man aged 45-65 years who received an inactivated influenza vaccine.

This clonotype was observed a handful of times. The chain couples TRBV30 to TRBJ2-1; D gene unclear. Germline V gene data show CDR1 as GTSNPN and CDR2 as SVGIG (reference sequence). Trimming pared 3 bases from V and 15 bases from J, leaving 18 bases between. The CDR3 contains 12 residues. CDR3 sequence reads: CAWSPKGTPRFF. The DNA of the CDR3 is TGTGCCTGGAGCCCAAAGGGAACCCCCAGGTTCTTC.

V and J are TRBV12-3 or TRBV12-4 and TRBJ2-1; 14 bases align to TRBD2. Unmatched junction bases numbered 7, after V lost 6 bases and J lost 9 bases. There are 15 residues in the CDR3. The CDR3, as DNA: TGTGCCAGCAGGTTGACTAGCGGGAGGGCCGTTGAGCAGTTCTTC. Translated, it gives CASRLTSGRAVEQFF.

This clonotype appeared a few times. The chain uses TRBV7-9 and TRBJ2-1, with 11 bases matching TRBD2. The length of the CDR3 is 16 residues. Per germline, CDR1 SEHNR and CDR2 FQNEAQ (reference sequence). V lost 4 bases and J lost 3; bases outside the gene matches: 5. CDR3 nucleotides: TGTGCCAGCAGCTCAGGACTAGCGGGTCTCTACAATGAGCAGTTCTTC. It yields the protein CASSSGLAGLYNEQFF.

CDR3 nucleotides: TGTGCCAGCAGGCGCGAACAGGGGAGAAATTCACCCCTCCACTTT. This sequence encodes CASRREQGRNSPLHF. The genes are TRBV7-2 and TRBJ1-6, with 7 bases lining up with TRBD1. The CDR3 length is 15 residues. The germline CDR1 and CDR2 sequences are SGHTA and FQGNSA. Trimming at V came to 6 bases and at J to 7 bases, leaving 9 bases not matched to a gene.

This clonotype was counted only a few times. The chain combines TRBV5-5 with TRBJ2-1; 7 bases match TRBD2. The V segment lost 1 base and the J segment 8 bases; nucleotides outside the gene matches: 3. Per germline, CDR1 SGHKS and CDR2 YYEKEE (reference sequence). The CDR3 is 13 amino acids. CDR3: CASSLQGGHEQFF. For the CDR3, the DNA is TGTGCCAGCAGCTTGCAGGGAGGGCATGAGCAGTTCTTC.

This clonotype was seen many times. The J gene is TRBJ2-5, the V gene TRBV7-6, with D uncertain. The V gene's germline CDR1 is SGHVS and CDR2 FNYEAQ. The CDR3 has 14 amino acids. Trimming shortened V by 1 base and J by 2 bases, and 8 bases separated the two germline ends. The CDR3 sequence is CASSLGLLQETQYF. The CDR3 region has the DNA TGTGCCAGCAGCTTAGGCCTACTGCAAGAGACCCAGTACTTC.

This clonotype was counted a few times. The chain links TRBV20-1 to TRBJ2-5, with TRBD1 matching 9 bases. The CDR3 extends over 12 amino acids. The germline CDR1 and CDR2 sequences are DFQATT and SNEGSKA (reference sequence). V gave up 7 bases and J gave up 5 bases; unmatched junction bases: 5. CDR3 nucleotides: TGCAGTGTCCGGGACAGGGCTGAGACCCAGTACTTC. Its translation: CSVRDRAETQYF.

This clonotype has more than one count but fewer than ten. The CDR3, as DNA: TGCGCCAGCAGCAGAACGGGACAGAATTCACCCCTCCACTTT. The encoded protein is CASSRTGQNSPLHF. J is TRBJ1-6 and V is TRBV4-1, with 7 bases aligning to TRBD1. CDR1 and CDR2 (germline): MGHRA, YSYEKL. V trimming: 5 bases; J trimming: 7 bases; junction bases outside the gene matches: 5. The CDR3 runs to 14 residues.

This clonotype was recorded a few times. This chain connects TRBV3-1 to TRBJ2-5; no definite D call. The germline V and J ends were trimmed by 1 base and 4 bases, with 7 bases remaining between them. This CDR3 spans 13 amino acids. Looked up from germline, CDR1 is LGHDT and CDR2 is YNNKEL (reference sequence). CDR3 protein: CASSQGAPETQYF. CDR3 in DNA: TGTGCCAGCAGCCAAGGCGCCCCAGAGACCCAGTACTTC.

The chain is built from TRBV4-2 and TRBJ2-7; maybe TRBD1 (6 bases). The V and J ends lost 0 bases and 3 bases respectively, with 15 bases between them. The CDR3 runs to 16 residues. Germline CDR1 is LGHNA and CDR2 is YNFKEQ. In DNA, the CDR3 is TGTGCCAGCAGCCAAGACGGGCGTCAGGGACACTACGAGCAGTACTTC. Its protein is CASSQDGRQGHYEQYF.

The chain joins TRBV7-2 to TRBJ2-1; 7 bases map to TRBD1. V shed 5 bases, J shed 9 bases, and the junction held 16 bases outside the gene matches. Germline V gene data show CDR1 as SGHTA and CDR2 as FQGNSA. CDR3 size: 16 residues. CDR3 in DNA: TGTGCCAGCAGCCTGCGACAGGGTGGAGGAACTGGTGAGCAGTTCTTC. This codes for CASSLRQGGGTGEQFF.

This chain links TRBV7-2 with TRBJ1-2; 7 nucleotides line up with TRBD1. Unmatched junction bases numbered 7, after V lost 7 bases and J lost 2 bases. Looked up from germline, CDR1 is SGHTA and CDR2 is FQGNSA. CDR3 length: 14 residues. The CDR3 is CASTYRGENYGYTF. The CDR3 nucleotides read TGTGCCAGCACCTACAGGGGAGAGAACTATGGCTACACCTTC.

The J gene is TRBJ2-5, the V gene TRBV6-1; D possibly corresponds to TRBD1 (6 bases). CDR3 length: 13 residues. Germline CDR1 MNHNS, CDR2 SASEGT. V gave up 8 bases and J gave up 2 bases, with 12 bases separating them. The DNA for the CDR3 is TGTGCCAGCGGTCGGACAGCTCAAGAGACCCAGTACTTC. Translating it yields CASGRTAQETQYF.

The table lists this clonotype with a few counts. The chain links TRBV10-1 to TRBJ2-5, with 10 bases that match TRBD1. Germline V CDR1 and CDR2: WNHNN, SYGVQD (reference sequence). This CDR3 comprises 15 residues. The V segment lost 4 bases and the J segment 4 bases; nucleotides outside the gene matches: 6. Here the CDR3 reads CASSALTGGRETQYF. For the CDR3, the DNA is TGCGCCAGCAGTGCGCTGACAGGGGGCCGAGAGACCCAGTACTTC.

This clonotype was found a few times. The chain employs TRBV7-6 and TRBJ2-7; a weak D match, TRBD1 (6 bases). This CDR3 spans 14 amino acids. Trimming pared 7 bases from V and 0 bases from J, leaving 13 bases between. Germline lookup yields CDR1 SGHVS and CDR2 FNYEAQ. The CDR3 protein is CASNRASTSYEQYF. The CDR3 region has the DNA TGTGCCAGCAACAGGGCCTCCACCTCCTACGAGCAGTACTTC.

The chain recombines TRBV29-1 with TRBJ2-5; TRBD2 agrees at 8 bases. The J segment lost 5 bases and the V segment lost 5 bases, leaving 7 bases of the junction unmatched. This CDR3 has 13 residues. Looked up from germline, CDR1 is SQVTM and CDR2 is ANQGSEA. Here the CDR3 DNA reads TGCAGCGTTAGGCGGGAGGACTTGGAGACCCAGTACTTC. Amino acids: CSVRREDLETQYF.